These 11 T cell receptor beta chains share one sample of origin, sequenced in a study of shared clonotypes between healthy human individuals. Sequenced by immunoSEQ multiplex PCR; TCRdb stores in-frame clones only, minus some. The sample lists 2 million to 3 million clones, over 85% occurring once. Sample: naive CD4+ T cells from PBMCs. Subset in this sample: CD45RA+ positively selected. Source of these receptors: a man younger than 35 in good health. Some clones in this sample may be carry-over from other donors' samples.

The V and J genes are TRBV18 and TRBJ2-2; no definite D call. Germline CDR1 KGHSH, CDR2 LQKENI. This CDR3 region has 16 residues. The V and J ends lost 1 base and 4 bases respectively, with 13 bases between them. As DNA, the CDR3 is TGTGCCAGCTCACCACAGAAGAAGGGCGGCACCGGGGAGCTGTTTTTT. It encodes CASSPQKKGGTGELFF.

This rearrangement joins TRBV14 to TRBJ1-1; D may be TRBD1 (6 bases). The germline V and J ends were trimmed by 0 bases and 4 bases, with 15 bases remaining between them. CDR1 and CDR2 (germline): SGHDN, FVKESK. This CDR3 is built from 16 residues. The CDR3: CASSQDLGGGGTEAFF. Here the CDR3 DNA reads TGTGCCAGCAGCCAAGATCTAGGAGGAGGGGGCACTGAAGCTTTCTTT.

CDR3 coding DNA: TGTGCCAGCAGCGTAGGTGAGGGAAACATTCAGTACTTC. Translated: CASSVGEGNIQYF. The chain has TRBV9 and TRBJ2-4; a weak D match, TRBD2 (5 bases). CDR3 length: 13 residues. The germline gives CDR1 SGDLS, CDR2 YYNGEE. V was shortened by 0 bases and J by 6 bases, with 7 bases between the two germline ends.

The chain has TRBV2 and TRBJ1-1; D unresolved. V gave up 4 bases and J gave up 0 bases, with 6 bases separating them. Germline V gene data show CDR1 as SNHLY and CDR2 as FYNNEI. The CDR3 extends over 13 amino acids. The CDR3 region has the DNA TGTGCCAGCAGTGCGGCTATGAACACTGAAGCTTTCTTT. Its protein product is CASSAAMNTEAFF.

The chain carries TRBV7-3 and TRBJ1-1; no firm D call. Trimming took off 6 bases at V and 3 bases at J, with 11 bases between the two ends. This CDR3 spans 13 amino acids. CDR1 and CDR2 from the germline V gene are SGHTA and FQGTGA. CDR3 DNA: TGTGCCAGCAGTTTCCAGTTGGACACTGAAGCTTTCTTT. Its protein is CASSFQLDTEAFF.

This sequence joins TRBV6-5 and TRBJ2-4, with D perhaps TRBD1 (5 bases). V lost 2 bases and J lost 2, with 10 bases in between. The CDR3 has 15 amino acids. Germline CDR1 and CDR2: MNHEY and SVGAGI. CDR3 residues: CASSYNQGSKNIQYF. The CDR3 region has the DNA TGTGCCAGCAGTTACAATCAGGGATCCAAAAACATTCAGTACTTC.

The genes are TRBV28 and TRBJ1-5; maybe TRBD1 (5 bases). Germline values: CDR1 MDHEN, CDR2 SYDVKM. Trimming stripped 3 bases from V and 0 bases from J, with 12 bases between. The CDR3 spans 16 residues. CDR3 loop: CASSFLGAYSNQPQHF. The CDR3 coding sequence is TGTGCCAGCAGTTTTCTCGGGGCGTATAGCAATCAGCCCCAGCATTTT.

CDR3 DNA: TGTGCCAGCAGCGTCGGCCCCGTAGGAGCGGGAGCTACCTACGAGCAGTACTTC. It codes for CASSVGPVGAGATYEQYF. The V and J genes are TRBV7-2 and TRBJ2-7; 8 bases line up with TRBD2. J was trimmed by 2 bases and V by 5 bases; bases with no gene match: 17. This CDR3 region has 18 residues. Germline V lookup: CDR1 SGHTA, CDR2 FQGNSA.

The rearrangement uses TRBV28 and TRBJ2-1; tentatively, D is TRBD1 or TRBD2 (7 bases each). This CDR3 spans 9 amino acids. Per germline, CDR1 MDHEN and CDR2 SYDVKM. CDR3 DNA sequence: TGTACAGGGGAGGGTGAGCAGTTCTTC. It yields the protein CTGEGEQFF.

The genes are TRBV7-9 and TRBJ1-1, with D perhaps matching TRBD1 (5 bases). V was cut by 9 bases and J by 0 bases, with 17 bases left in between. CDR1 is SEHNR, CDR2 FQNEAQ, per germline (reference sequence). The CDR3 runs to 15 residues. The CDR3 sequence: CASQTGGTMNTEAFF. The DNA of the CDR3 is TGTGCCAGTCAGACCGGGGGGACTATGAACACTGAAGCTTTCTTT.

The rearrangement uses TRBV5-4 and TRBJ2-1; 11 bases align to TRBD2. Unmatched junction bases numbered 9, after V lost 3 bases and J lost 7 bases. The CDR3 loop spans 16 amino acids. Germline lookup yields CDR1 SGHNT and CDR2 YYREEE (reference sequence). CDR3 DNA sequence: TGTGCCAGCAGCTGGGCCGGGACTAGCGGACCTAATGAGCAGTTCTTC. Translation gives CASSWAGTSGPNEQFF.